These 11 T cell receptor beta chains were sequenced from one sample in a study of a mutant IDH1 vaccine in newly diagnosed glioma. As to time point: baseline, week 1 (first vaccination visit). Treatment of the sample: pre-vaccination baseline after standard-of-care therapy. Libraries were prepared by immunoSEQ multiplex PCR; TCRdb keeps only in-frame clonotypes and omits some of them. The sample records about 70,000 clones, over 70% being singletons. Sequenced here: peripheral blood mononuclear cells (PBMCs), sampled from a glioma patient treated with radiotherapy, temozolomide or both. These receptors all stem from a woman in her late teens or twenties with glioma. Some clones in this sample may be carry-over from other donors' samples.

The chain couples TRBV5-1 to TRBJ2-3; D might be TRBD2 (5 bases). V was pared by 6 bases and J by 0 bases, with 23 bases between. The CDR3 consists of 18 residues. Germline V gene sequence: CDR1 SGHRS, CDR2 YFSETQ. In DNA form, the CDR3 reads TGCGCCAGCAACATCTGGGAGTTCGGTGCAACTAGCACAGATACGCAGTATTTT. This codes for CASNIWEFGATSTDTQYF.

V usage is TRBV29-1 and J usage is TRBJ2-5; TRBD2 agrees at 12 bases. Germline loops: CDR1 SQVTM, CDR2 ANQGSEA. Unmatched junction bases numbered 1, after V lost 4 bases and J lost 1 base. The CDR3 is 14 residues long. The DNA of the CDR3 is TGCAGCGTTGTACTAGCGGGGGGCCAAGAGACCCAGTACTTC. Residues: CSVVLAGGQETQYF.

The chain carries TRBV5-6 and TRBJ2-5; 7 bases are a match to TRBD2. The junction had 16 bases not matched to a gene; V was cut back by 7 bases and J by 10 bases. Germline assignment: CDR1 SGHDT and CDR2 YYEEEE. This CDR3 comprises 14 residues. CDR3 sequence (DNA): TGTGCCAGCGGTGAGGGGTGGGCCGGGGAGGGCCAGTACTTC. It specifies CASGEGWAGEGQYF. The full variable domain, rest sourced from reference TRBV5-6 and TRBJ2-5, is DAGVTQSPTHLIKTRGQQVTLRCSPKSGHDTVSWYQQALGQGPQFIFQYYEEEERQRGNFPDRFSGHQFPNYSSELNVNALLLGDSALYLCASGEGWAGEGQYFGPGTRLLVL.

This chain joins TRBV6-5 and TRBJ1-3; D gene ambiguous. CDR1 is MNHEY and CDR2 is SVGAGI in the germline V gene. The CDR3 is 14 residues long. Trimming cost V 8 bases and J 0 bases, with 11 bases left between them. DNA of the CDR3: TGTGCCAGCGGTTTAGGCTCCTCTGGAAACACCATATATTTT. This gives the protein CASGLGSSGNTIYF.

The CDR3 DNA follows: TGTGCCATCTACGGGCTAGCCACCGGGGAGCTGTTTTTT. The encoded protein is CAIYGLATGELFF. The chain employs TRBV6-1 and TRBJ2-2; D might be TRBD2 (5 bases). CDR1 is MNHNS, CDR2 SASEGT, per germline. The CDR3 length is 13 residues. The V and J ends lost 10 bases and 4 bases respectively, with 13 bases between them.

The rearrangement uses TRBV19 and TRBJ2-7; unclear D gene. Trimming removed 5 bases from V and 0 bases from J, with 8 bases in between. This CDR3 region has 13 residues. The V gene's germline CDR1 is LNHDA and CDR2 SQIVND (reference sequence). The DNA of the CDR3 is TGTGCCAGTAGTCGGAAGCCCTCCTACGAGCAGTACTTC. Translated, it gives CASSRKPSYEQYF.

V usage is TRBV11-2 and J usage is TRBJ1-4; D unclear. This CDR3 region has 15 residues. Germline CDR1 reads SGHAT; CDR2 reads FQNNGV. V was clipped by 3 bases and J by 8 bases, with 16 bases between them. In DNA, the CDR3 is TGTGCCAGCAGCTTCTGGGGAGGGCTACCAGAAAAACTGTTTTTT. It is translated as CASSFWGGLPEKLFF.

The V call is TRBV7-8, the J call TRBJ2-5, with 9 bases lining up with TRBD1. Germline V CDR1 and CDR2: SGHVS, FQNEAQ. This CDR3 region has 16 residues. Trimming removed 0 bases from V and 4 bases from J; junction bases left unmatched: 6. The CDR3 DNA follows: TGTGCCAGCAGCTTAGCTACAGGGGGCAGAGGAGAGACCCAGTACTTC. Amino acids: CASSLATGGRGETQYF. Using reference TRBV7-8 and TRBJ2-5 for the parts outside the CDR3, the full variable domain is GAGVSQSPRYKVAKRGQDVALRCDPISGHVSLFWYQQALGQGPEFLTYFQNEAQLDKSGLPSDRFFAERPEGSVSTLKIQRTQQEDSAVYLCASSLATGGRGETQYFGPGTRLLVL.

This clone was found a few times. The chain links TRBV19 to TRBJ1-1; D is perhaps TRBD1 (5 bases). Trimming shortened V by 8 bases and J by 7 bases, and 26 bases separated the two germline ends. This CDR3 region has 16 residues. Germline CDR1 LNHDA, CDR2 SQIVND (reference sequence). CDR3 nucleotide sequence: TGTGCCAGTTATCAATTGGGGCCGGGACTTACCCTTGAAGCTTTCTTT. Translating gives CASYQLGPGLTLEAFF.

This clone was seen only a few times. This chain uses TRBV5-1 with TRBJ1-2; TRBD1 aligns across 10 bases. The ends lost 0 bases at V and 3 bases at J; junction bases unmatched: 5. CDR3 length: 16 amino acids. The germline gives CDR1 SGHRS, CDR2 YFSETQ. The CDR3 nucleotides read TGCGCCAGCAGCTTGGGCATCGGGACAGGGGACTATGGCTACACCTTC. Protein product: CASSLGIGTGDYGYTF.

This rearrangement joins TRBV6-4 to TRBJ2-2, with D possibly TRBD2 on 5 matching bases. In germline, CDR1 is MRHNA, CDR2 SNTAGT. V was shortened by 0 bases and J by 3 bases, with 8 bases between the two germline ends. CDR3 length: 15 residues. In DNA form, the CDR3 reads TGTGCCAGCAGTGACTCGGGAGCATACACCGGGGAGCTGTTTTTT. This sequence encodes CASSDSGAYTGELFF.